This T cell receptor (beta chain) stems from a study of control samples from healthy donors and cancer patients. This clone was recorded only once. The CDR3 runs to 13 residues. Germline-derived CDR1 and CDR2 are SGHAT and FQDESV (reference sequence). Trimming pared 3 bases from V and 2 bases from J, leaving 7 bases between. TCRdb's copy holds only in-frame clones and misses some; the assay was immunoSEQ multiplex PCR. The sample holds about 130,000 clones, about 95% seen once. This TCR was recovered from a man aged 25-40 years in good health. This chain uses TRBV11-1 with TRBJ2-5; D is uncertain. The sample comprised blood. The CDR3 sequence is CASSLGFQETQYF. The CDR3 DNA reads as TGTGCCAGCAGCTTGGGTTTTCAAGAGACCCAGTACTTC.